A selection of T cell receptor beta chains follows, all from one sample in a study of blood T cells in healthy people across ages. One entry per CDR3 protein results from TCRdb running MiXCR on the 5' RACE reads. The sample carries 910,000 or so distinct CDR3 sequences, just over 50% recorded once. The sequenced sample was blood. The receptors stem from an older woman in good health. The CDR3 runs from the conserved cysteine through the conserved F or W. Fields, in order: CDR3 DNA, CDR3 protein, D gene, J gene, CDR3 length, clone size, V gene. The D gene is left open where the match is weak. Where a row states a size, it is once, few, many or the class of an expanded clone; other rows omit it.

cdr3_nt: TGTGCCACCAGTGAGGGGGTGGTTGAGCAGTACTTC
cdr3_aa: CATSEGVVEQYF
d_call: .
j_call: TRBJ2-7
cdr3_length: 12
clone_size: .
v_call: TRBV24-1

cdr3_nt: TGTGCCAGCAGTTGGACACTAACTAACTATGGCTACACCTTC
cdr3_aa: CASSWTLTNYGYTF
d_call: .
j_call: TRBJ1-2
cdr3_length: 14
clone_size: .
v_call: TRBV7-9

cdr3_nt: TGTGCCAGCAGCAAACAGACAGGGATCAGGGAGGAGAGCTACACCTTC
cdr3_aa: CASSKQTGIREESYTF
d_call: TRBD1
j_call: TRBJ1-2
cdr3_length: 16
clone_size: .
v_call: TRBV7-2

cdr3_nt: TGTGCCAGCAGCCCCAGGGTCGGTAGCACAGATACGCAGTATTTT
cdr3_aa: CASSPRVGSTDTQYF
d_call: .
j_call: TRBJ2-3
cdr3_length: 15
clone_size: .
v_call: TRBV11-3

cdr3_nt: TGCAGTGCTAGAGATCATCGGGGCCCCGGGGAGCTGTTTTTT
cdr3_aa: CSARDHRGPGELFF
d_call: .
j_call: TRBJ2-2
cdr3_length: 14
clone_size: few
v_call: TRBV20-1

cdr3_nt: TGTGCCAGCAGTTTAGACCCGAAGAGGGATACGCAGTATTTT
cdr3_aa: CASSLDPKRDTQYF
d_call: .
j_call: TRBJ2-3
cdr3_length: 14
clone_size: few
v_call: TRBV12-3/TRBV12-4

cdr3_nt: TGCAGCGTTGCCAGGGGTAGCAATCAGCCCCAGCATTTT
cdr3_aa: CSVARGSNQPQHF
d_call: .
j_call: TRBJ1-5
cdr3_length: 13
clone_size: few
v_call: TRBV29-1

cdr3_nt: TGTGCCAGCACCCCCCTTCTGGGGGAGACCCAGTACTTC
cdr3_aa: CASTPLLGETQYF
d_call: .
j_call: TRBJ2-5
cdr3_length: 13
clone_size: .
v_call: TRBV2

cdr3_nt: TGTGCCAGCAGGGGACAATCGGATACGCAGTATTTT
cdr3_aa: CASRGQSDTQYF
d_call: .
j_call: TRBJ2-3
cdr3_length: 12
clone_size: .
v_call: TRBV6-2/TRBV6-3

cdr3_nt: TGTGCCAGCAGTTCCGGGACTAGCGGGCTCTCCTACGAGCAGTACTTC
cdr3_aa: CASSSGTSGLSYEQYF
d_call: TRBD2
j_call: TRBJ2-7
cdr3_length: 16
clone_size: .
v_call: TRBV28

cdr3_nt: TGCAGCGGCACACGAGTAGGGTACAATGAGCAGTTCTTC
cdr3_aa: CSGTRVGYNEQFF
d_call: .
j_call: TRBJ2-1
cdr3_length: 13
clone_size: .
v_call: TRBV29-1

cdr3_nt: TGTGCTAGTGACCCCCCCCGGCACACTAGAATCGGGTACTTC
cdr3_aa: CASDPPRHTRIGYF
d_call: .
j_call: TRBJ2-7
cdr3_length: 14
clone_size: .
v_call: TRBV12-5

cdr3_nt: TGTGCCAGCAGCTTACAAGGGGCTGGAAACACCATATATTTT
cdr3_aa: CASSLQGAGNTIYF
d_call: .
j_call: TRBJ1-3
cdr3_length: 14
clone_size: once
v_call: TRBV7-9

cdr3_nt: TGTGCCAGCAGCTTAGGGGCCGCGTCGGCTAGCGCAGAACGAGAGACCCAGTACTTC
cdr3_aa: CASSLGAASASAERETQYF
d_call: .
j_call: TRBJ2-5
cdr3_length: 19
clone_size: .
v_call: TRBV11-2

cdr3_nt: TGCGCCAGCAGCCAACAGGGCCAACGCGAGCAGTACTTC
cdr3_aa: CASSQQGQREQYF
d_call: .
j_call: TRBJ2-7
cdr3_length: 13
clone_size: .
v_call: TRBV5-1

cdr3_nt: TGCAGTGCTAAAAGGGAGGCCGAATACGAGCAGTACTTC
cdr3_aa: CSAKREAEYEQYF
d_call: .
j_call: TRBJ2-7
cdr3_length: 13
clone_size: few
v_call: TRBV20-1

cdr3_nt: TGTGCCAGCAGCTTAGAACAGAGGGAGACGGAGACCCAGTACTTC
cdr3_aa: CASSLEQRETETQYF
d_call: .
j_call: TRBJ2-5
cdr3_length: 15
clone_size: .
v_call: TRBV7-2

cdr3_nt: TGCGCCAGCAGCTCGGCTGATGTGGGGCCGAATGAGCAGTTCTTC
cdr3_aa: CASSSADVGPNEQFF
d_call: .
j_call: TRBJ2-1
cdr3_length: 15
clone_size: .
v_call: TRBV5-1

cdr3_nt: TGTGCCTGGAGTGTACTTTCGGATACGCAGTATTTT
cdr3_aa: CAWSVLSDTQYF
d_call: .
j_call: TRBJ2-3
cdr3_length: 12
clone_size: .
v_call: TRBV30

cdr3_nt: TGTGCCAGCAGTTGGGCCGGGGGTGAAGAGACCCAGTACTTC
cdr3_aa: CASSWAGGEETQYF
d_call: .
j_call: TRBJ2-5
cdr3_length: 14
clone_size: few
v_call: TRBV6-2/TRBV6-3

cdr3_nt: TGCAGCGGCGCTCCAGGGGGCGCAGATACGCAGTATTTT
cdr3_aa: CSGAPGGADTQYF
d_call: TRBD1
j_call: TRBJ2-3
cdr3_length: 13
clone_size: .
v_call: TRBV29-1

cdr3_nt: TGCAGTGCTAGAGCAAGCGGGAGAGAGACCCAGTACTTC
cdr3_aa: CSARASGRETQYF
d_call: TRBD2
j_call: TRBJ2-5
cdr3_length: 13
clone_size: many
v_call: TRBV20-1

cdr3_nt: TGCAGTGCTAGATATGGGACCTATGGCTACACCTTC
cdr3_aa: CSARYGTYGYTF
d_call: .
j_call: TRBJ1-2
cdr3_length: 12
clone_size: .
v_call: TRBV20-1

cdr3_nt: TGTGCCAGCAGCTTAGCGCCTGGCAGCAATCAGCCCCAGCATTTT
cdr3_aa: CASSLAPGSNQPQHF
d_call: .
j_call: TRBJ1-5
cdr3_length: 15
clone_size: .
v_call: TRBV7-2

cdr3_nt: TGTGCCAGCAGCCCCGCGCCATACAATGAGCAGTTCTTC
cdr3_aa: CASSPAPYNEQFF
d_call: .
j_call: TRBJ2-1
cdr3_length: 13
clone_size: .
v_call: TRBV7-2

cdr3_nt: TGTGCCAGCAGCTCTAGGACGGCTTGGGGTTCCGAGCAGTACTTC
cdr3_aa: CASSSRTAWGSEQYF
d_call: .
j_call: TRBJ2-7
cdr3_length: 15
clone_size: .
v_call: TRBV7-9

cdr3_nt: TGCAGCGTTGAAGGGCGGTACTACGAGCAGTACTTC
cdr3_aa: CSVEGRYYEQYF
d_call: .
j_call: TRBJ2-7
cdr3_length: 12
clone_size: few
v_call: TRBV29-1

cdr3_nt: TGCGCCAGCAGCTCCCGGGCCAAGGGCCAAGCTCTGAGCTCCTACGAGCAGTACTTC
cdr3_aa: CASSSRAKGQALSSYEQYF
d_call: .
j_call: TRBJ2-7
cdr3_length: 19
clone_size: .
v_call: TRBV4-1

cdr3_nt: TGTGCCAGCAGCTCTGGGCCCCTAGATCAGCAGTACTTC
cdr3_aa: CASSSGPLDQQYF
d_call: .
j_call: TRBJ2-5
cdr3_length: 13
clone_size: few
v_call: TRBV7-2

cdr3_nt: TGCAGTGCTAGAGAAGGGGGTATAGCGGGAGACTACGAGCAGTACTTC
cdr3_aa: CSAREGGIAGDYEQYF
d_call: TRBD2
j_call: TRBJ2-7
cdr3_length: 16
clone_size: .
v_call: TRBV20-1

cdr3_nt: TGTGCCAGTGAATGGACAGGGGGTAACTACGAGCAGTACTTC
cdr3_aa: CASEWTGGNYEQYF
d_call: TRBD1
j_call: TRBJ2-7
cdr3_length: 14
clone_size: .
v_call: TRBV6-1

cdr3_nt: TGTGCCAGCAGCTTGGGACTGTCTGGCACAGATACGCAGTATTTT
cdr3_aa: CASSLGLSGTDTQYF
d_call: .
j_call: TRBJ2-3
cdr3_length: 15
clone_size: .
v_call: TRBV11-2

cdr3_nt: TGCGCCAGCAGCGAAGCTAACAGGGGGCTTTCACCCCTCCACTTT
cdr3_aa: CASSEANRGLSPLHF
d_call: TRBD1
j_call: TRBJ1-6
cdr3_length: 15
clone_size: .
v_call: TRBV4-3

cdr3_nt: TGTGCCAGCAGCCAGATTAGCGGGAGCCACGAGCAGTACTTC
cdr3_aa: CASSQISGSHEQYF
d_call: TRBD2
j_call: TRBJ2-7
cdr3_length: 14
clone_size: many
v_call: TRBV5-5

cdr3_nt: TGTGCCAGCAGCTTAGCGGCGAGACGGGACTCCTACGAGCAGTACTTC
cdr3_aa: CASSLAARRDSYEQYF
d_call: .
j_call: TRBJ2-7
cdr3_length: 16
clone_size: .
v_call: TRBV7-8

cdr3_nt: TGTGCCAGCAGCCAATCTAGGGGGCGGTGGAACATTCAGTACTTC
cdr3_aa: CASSQSRGRWNIQYF
d_call: TRBD1
j_call: TRBJ2-4
cdr3_length: 15
clone_size: few
v_call: TRBV3-1

cdr3_nt: TGCGCCAGCAGCCAAGCGACTAGCGGGGCATCCTACGAGCAGTACTTC
cdr3_aa: CASSQATSGASYEQYF
d_call: TRBD2
j_call: TRBJ2-7
cdr3_length: 16
clone_size: .
v_call: TRBV4-3

cdr3_nt: TGTGCCAGCAGTTTCGTTGCTCCGGAGAGTTTCTACGAGCAGTACTTC
cdr3_aa: CASSFVAPESFYEQYF
d_call: .
j_call: TRBJ2-7
cdr3_length: 16
clone_size: .
v_call: TRBV27

cdr3_nt: TGTGCCAGCGGATTGGGGCCAAGTACGCAGTATTTT
cdr3_aa: CASGLGPSTQYF
d_call: .
j_call: TRBJ2-3
cdr3_length: 12
clone_size: .
v_call: TRBV28

cdr3_nt: TGCAGCGTTGGTTCCCCGGCATCGGGTTACTCCTACAATGAGCAGTTCTTC
cdr3_aa: CSVGSPASGYSYNEQFF
d_call: .
j_call: TRBJ2-1
cdr3_length: 17
clone_size: few
v_call: TRBV29-1

cdr3_nt: TGTGCCACCAGTGATTTAATGGGGGCTGGAGATACGCAGTATTTT
cdr3_aa: CATSDLMGAGDTQYF
d_call: .
j_call: TRBJ2-3
cdr3_length: 15
clone_size: .
v_call: TRBV24-1

cdr3_nt: TGTGCCAGCAGTTCCCTTGGACCCTACGAGCAGTACTTC
cdr3_aa: CASSSLGPYEQYF
d_call: .
j_call: TRBJ2-7
cdr3_length: 13
clone_size: .
v_call: TRBV27

cdr3_nt: TGCGCCAGCAGCCCCCGACCTTTTGTCGCCACCAATGAGCAGTTCTTC
cdr3_aa: CASSPRPFVATNEQFF
d_call: .
j_call: TRBJ2-1
cdr3_length: 16
clone_size: .
v_call: TRBV4-3

cdr3_nt: TGTGCCAGCAGCTTGCAAATGAACACTGAAGCTTTCTTT
cdr3_aa: CASSLQMNTEAFF
d_call: .
j_call: TRBJ1-1
cdr3_length: 13
clone_size: .
v_call: TRBV7-2

cdr3_nt: TGCAGTGCTCGACCTTCCGGGGCCAACGTCCTGACTTTC
cdr3_aa: CSARPSGANVLTF
d_call: .
j_call: TRBJ2-6
cdr3_length: 13
clone_size: few
v_call: TRBV20-1

cdr3_nt: TGTGCCAGCAGAAGAAGCGGGAGAGAGTCCTACAATGAGCAGTTCTTC
cdr3_aa: CASRRSGRESYNEQFF
d_call: TRBD2
j_call: TRBJ2-1
cdr3_length: 16
clone_size: .
v_call: TRBV12-3/TRBV12-4